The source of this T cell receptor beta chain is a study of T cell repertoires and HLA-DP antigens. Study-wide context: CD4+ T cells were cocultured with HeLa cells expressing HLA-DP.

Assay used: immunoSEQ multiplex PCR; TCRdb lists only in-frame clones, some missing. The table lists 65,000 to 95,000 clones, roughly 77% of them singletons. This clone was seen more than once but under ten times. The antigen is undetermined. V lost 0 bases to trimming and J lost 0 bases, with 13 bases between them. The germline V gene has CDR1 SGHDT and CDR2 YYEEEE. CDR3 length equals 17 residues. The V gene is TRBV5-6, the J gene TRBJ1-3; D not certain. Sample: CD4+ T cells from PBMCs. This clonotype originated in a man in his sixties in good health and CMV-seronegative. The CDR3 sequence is CASSLAVQMNSGNTIYF. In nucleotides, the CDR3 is TGTGCCAGCAGCTTGGCCGTACAAATGAACTCTGGAAACACCATATATTTT. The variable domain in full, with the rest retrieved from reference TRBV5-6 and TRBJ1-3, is DAGVTQSPTHLIKTRGQQVTLRCSPKSGHDTVSWYQQALGQGPQFIFQYYEEEERQRGNFPDRFSGHQFPNYSSELNVNALLLGDSALYLCASSLAVQMNSGNTIYFGEGSWLTVV.